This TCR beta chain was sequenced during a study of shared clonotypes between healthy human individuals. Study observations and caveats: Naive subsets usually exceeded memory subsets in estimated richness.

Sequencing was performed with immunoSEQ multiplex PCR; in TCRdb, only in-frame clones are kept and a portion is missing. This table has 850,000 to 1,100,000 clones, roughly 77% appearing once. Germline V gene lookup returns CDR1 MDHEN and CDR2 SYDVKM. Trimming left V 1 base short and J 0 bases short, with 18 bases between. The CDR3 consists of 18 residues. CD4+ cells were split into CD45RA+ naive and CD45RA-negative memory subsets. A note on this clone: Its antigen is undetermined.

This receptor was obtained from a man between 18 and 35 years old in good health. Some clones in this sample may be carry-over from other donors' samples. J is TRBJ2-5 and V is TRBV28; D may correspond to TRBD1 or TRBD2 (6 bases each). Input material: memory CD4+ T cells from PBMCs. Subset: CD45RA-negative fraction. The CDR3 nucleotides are TGTGCCAGCAGTTTATTTGGGGGCCTAGGGGAGGACCAAGAGACCCAGTACTTC. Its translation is CASSLFGGLGEDQETQYF.